This TCR beta chain was identified in a study of response to subunit inactivated influenza vaccine. Study-level points and caveats: New T cells are recruited in small numbers by each seasonal influenza vaccination, according to the authors' suggestion.

TCRdb analysed the RT-PCR reads with MiXCR anew, one entry per CDR3 protein. Among about half a million distinct CDR3 sequences, less than 8% were seen once, and the ten largest hold over 10%. Many counts were recorded for this clonotype. Antigen: not known. Germline assignment: CDR1 SGHDT and CDR2 YYEEEE. CDR3 size: 17 residues. J lost 1 base, V lost 0 bases, and 2 bases had no gene match. The sample here was PBMCs from blood, taken about 24 months after vaccination. V gene TRBV5-6 combines with J gene TRBJ2-2; 11 positions match TRBD2. This clonotype was sampled from a man aged 45 to 70 who received an inactivated influenza vaccine. The CDR3 coding sequence is TGTGCCAGCAGCTTGGCCGGACTAGCGGGGAACACCGGGGAGCTGTTTTTT. This sequence encodes CASSLAGLAGNTGELFF.